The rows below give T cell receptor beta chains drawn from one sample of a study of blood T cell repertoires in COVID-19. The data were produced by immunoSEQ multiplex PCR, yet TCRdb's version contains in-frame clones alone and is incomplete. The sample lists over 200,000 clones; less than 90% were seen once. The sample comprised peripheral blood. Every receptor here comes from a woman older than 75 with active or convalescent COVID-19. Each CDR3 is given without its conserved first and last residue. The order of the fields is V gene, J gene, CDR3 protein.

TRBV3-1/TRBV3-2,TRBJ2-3,ASSQESYTQY
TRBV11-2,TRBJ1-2,ASSMGQGGYT
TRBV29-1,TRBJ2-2,SVGRREVNTGELF
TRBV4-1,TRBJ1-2,ASSQTSGYGSYGYT
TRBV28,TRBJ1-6,ASSLGQVRLGNSPLH
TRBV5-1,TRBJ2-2,ASTIRQGVAGELF
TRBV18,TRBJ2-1,ASSPGRTTANEQF
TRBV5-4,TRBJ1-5,ASSLGGTGTNQPQH
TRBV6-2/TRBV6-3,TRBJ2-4,ASSYSHAGGHEVIQY
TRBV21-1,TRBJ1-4,ASSSREGGGRI
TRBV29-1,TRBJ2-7,SEGGTADYEQY
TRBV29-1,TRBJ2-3,SVPRGSTDTQY
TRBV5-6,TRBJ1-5,ASSTTGRDQPQH
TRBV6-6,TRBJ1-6,ASTPQGYSPLH
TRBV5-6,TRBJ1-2,ASSRTGVNYGYT
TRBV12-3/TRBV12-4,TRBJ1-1,ASSLRQGKAF
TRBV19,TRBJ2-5,ASSIGLADARY
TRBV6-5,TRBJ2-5,ASSYIGGLETQY
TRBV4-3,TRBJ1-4,ASSQEGGLGEKLF
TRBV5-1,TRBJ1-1,ASSLGQTNTEAF
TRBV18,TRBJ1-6,ASSQDRISPLH
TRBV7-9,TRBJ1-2,ASSPNSGWANYGYT
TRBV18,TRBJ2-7,ASSLDRGVYEQY
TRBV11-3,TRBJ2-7,ASSHGGQRTYEQY
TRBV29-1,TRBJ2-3,SVGQGALNTQY
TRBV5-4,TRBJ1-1,ASSSDRGGLMNTEAF
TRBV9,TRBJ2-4,ASSFRPAANIQY
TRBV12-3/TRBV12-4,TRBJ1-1,ASSQGLRTEAF
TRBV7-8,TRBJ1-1,ASSLVGSGKNTEAF
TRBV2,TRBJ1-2,ASISRQGANGYT
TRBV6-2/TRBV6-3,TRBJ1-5,ASSYGTVSNQPQH
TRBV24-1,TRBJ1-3,ATSDLEEYRGGSGNTIY
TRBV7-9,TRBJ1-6,ASSLSVDSPLH
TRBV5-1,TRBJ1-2,ASSLTTAEYGYT
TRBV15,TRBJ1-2,ATKEGGSNYGYT
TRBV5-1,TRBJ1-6,ASSLEVHLPLH